The 18 T cell receptor beta chains given below trace back to one sample, sequenced in a study of blood T cell repertoires in COVID-19. Some clones are missing from TCRdb's copy, which holds only in-frame ones; the method was immunoSEQ multiplex PCR. Of approximately 86,000 clones in the sample, less than 85% were seen once. Sequences were obtained from peripheral blood. The receptors here all came from a woman aged 65 to 85 with acute or convalescent COVID-19.

V and J are TRBV7-9 and TRBJ1-2, with a tentative D call TRBD1 (6 bases). Trimming took 1 base from V and 7 from J, leaving 13 bases between them. From germline, CDR1 is SEHNR and CDR2 FQNEAQ (reference sequence). The CDR3 totals 14 residues. The CDR3 DNA reads as TGTGCCAGCAGCTTAGAGTGGGGGCTTGCTGGCTACACCTTC. It codes for CASSLEWGLAGYTF.

There are a few counts of this clone. The CDR3 DNA is TGTGCCAGCAGTATTTTGACAGGGGGGAAGCAGTACTTC. Translation: CASSILTGGKQYF. This chain connects TRBV28 to TRBJ2-7; 9 nucleotides agree with TRBD1. Germline assignment: CDR1 MDHEN and CDR2 SYDVKM. With V trimmed by 5 bases and J by 8 bases, 7 bases remained unmatched. This CDR3 region has 13 residues. Full variable domain (outside the CDR3, taken from reference TRBV28 and TRBJ2-7): DVKVTQSSRYLVKRTGEKVFLECVQDMDHENMFWYRQDPGLGLRLIYFSYDVKMKEKGDIPEGYSVSREKKERFSLILESASTNQTSMYLCASSILTGGKQYFGPGTRLTVT.

This clone was found once. The CDR3 sequence is CASSDRGYGYTF. CDR3 sequence (DNA): TGTGCCAGCAGTGACCGGGGCTATGGCTACACCTTC. The chain joins TRBV6-1 to TRBJ1-2; D is undetermined. Looked up from germline, CDR1 is MNHNS and CDR2 is SASEGT. This CDR3 spans 12 amino acids. Trimming left V 3 bases short and J 4 bases short, with 6 bases between.

J is TRBJ1-3 and V is TRBV2, with TRBD1 matching 11 bases. The CDR3 contains 16 residues. Germline CDR1 and CDR2: SNHLY and FYNNEI. The trim removed 6 bases at V and 2 bases at J, leaving 6 bases unmatched. For the CDR3, the DNA is TGTGCCAGCAGCGTGGGACAGGGGGTGACTGGAAACACCATATATTTT. It yields the protein CASSVGQGVTGNTIYF. Full variable domain (missing parts from reference TRBV2 and TRBJ1-3): EPEVTQTPSHQVTQMGQEVILRCVPISNHLYFYWYRQILGQKVEFLVSFYNNEISEKSEIFDDQFSVERPDGSNFTLKIRSTKLEDSAMYFCASSVGQGVTGNTIYFGEGSWLTVV.

A few counts support this clone. The chain recombines TRBV6-4 with TRBJ2-3; 12 nucleotides match TRBD2. Germline CDR1 and CDR2: MRHNA and SNTAGT. The CDR3 spans 16 residues. Trimming cost V 6 bases and J 2 bases; bases outside gene matches: 6. The CDR3 loop reads CASRPLAGGSTDTQYF. CDR3 nucleotide sequence: TGTGCCAGCAGGCCGCTAGCGGGGGGGTCCACAGATACGCAGTATTTT.

The V gene is TRBV28, the J gene TRBJ2-7; the D gene is possibly TRBD1 (6 bases). Germline V gene data show CDR1 as MDHEN and CDR2 as SYDVKM. The V end lost 8 bases, the J end lost 1 base, and 15 bases lay between the germline ends. This CDR3 has 14 residues. The CDR3 nucleotides read TGTGCCAGCCGGTCCAGCGGACAGTCCTACGAGCAGTACTTC. This gives the protein CASRSSGQSYEQYF. The entire variable domain, with the rest obtained from reference TRBV28 and TRBJ2-7, is as follows: DVKVTQSSRYLVKRTGEKVFLECVQDMDHENMFWYRQDPGLGLRLIYFSYDVKMKEKGDIPEGYSVSREKKERFSLILESASTNQTSMYLCASRSSGQSYEQYFGPGTRLTVT.

This clone has only one observation. V gene TRBV5-1 combines with J gene TRBJ1-3, with 9 bases fitting TRBD1. With V trimmed by 0 bases and J by 4 bases, 5 bases remained unmatched. The CDR3 extends over 16 amino acids. The germline CDR1 and CDR2 sequences are SGHRS and YFSETQ. The CDR3 spells CASSLAGTGLGNTIYF. The CDR3 nucleotides are TGCGCCAGCAGCTTGGCCGGGACAGGGTTAGGAAACACCATATATTTT.

The chain is built from TRBV30 and TRBJ2-4; D may be TRBD2 (5 bases). The V end was cut by 1 base, the J end by 8 bases, with 9 bases between. This CDR3 is 12 amino acids long. Germline V lookup: CDR1 GTSNPN, CDR2 SVGIG (reference sequence). The CDR3 is CAWSGRGYIQYF. The CDR3 DNA follows: TGTGCCTGGAGTGGGCGCGGGTACATTCAGTACTTC.

The table lists this clone with many counts. The chain recombines TRBV19 with TRBJ2-7; TRBD1 might be the D (5 bases). The V end lost 1 base, the J end lost 5 bases, and 9 bases lay between the germline ends. CDR1 and CDR2 (germline): LNHDA, SQIVND (reference sequence). CDR3 length: 13 amino acids. CDR3 bases: TGTGCCAGTAGTATAGTAGAAGGGGACGAGCAGTACTTC. Its protein product is CASSIVEGDEQYF.

The rearrangement links TRBV29-1 to TRBJ1-1; no definite D call. Deletions cut 6 bases from V and 2 bases from J, with 13 bases between. Germline assignment: CDR1 SQVTM and CDR2 ANQGSEA. There are 13 residues in the CDR3. The chain's CDR3 is CSVQTFLNTEAFF. The CDR3 bases are TGCAGCGTCCAGACATTCCTTAACACTGAAGCTTTCTTT.

The chain combines TRBV7-2 with TRBJ2-5, with a tentative D call TRBD1 (6 bases). Trimming left V 1 base short and J 1 base short, with 10 bases between. The CDR3 runs to 15 residues. Per germline, CDR1 SGHTA and CDR2 FQGNSA. Here the CDR3 DNA reads TGTGCCAGCAGCTTAGGATGGGACACCCAAGAGACCCAGTACTTC. It codes for CASSLGWDTQETQYF.

The chain has TRBV5-1 and TRBJ2-7, with TRBD1 matching over 9 bases. The germline CDR1 and CDR2 sequences are SGHRS and YFSETQ. With V trimmed by 4 bases and J by 7 bases, 12 bases remained unmatched. This CDR3 comprises 15 residues. The CDR3 DNA follows: TGCGCCAGCAGCACCTTACAGGGGGCGCCGGGGGAGCAGTACTTC. Its translation is CASSTLQGAPGEQYF.

V usage is TRBV7-9 and J usage is TRBJ2-1; D might be TRBD2 (6 bases). The germline gives CDR1 SEHNR, CDR2 FQNEAQ (reference sequence). This CDR3 is 18 amino acids long. The ends were cut back, 5 bases at V and 3 bases at J, with 23 bases in the middle. CDR3 in DNA: TGTGCCAGCAGCCCCCTTTCCTGGAGGGACGGAATCTACAATGAGCAGTTCTTC. Translating it yields CASSPLSWRDGIYNEQFF.

This chain uses TRBV30 with TRBJ2-5, with D maybe TRBD2 (7 bases). The V end was cut by 3 bases, the J end by 5 bases, with 13 bases between. Germline V gene lookup returns CDR1 GTSNPN and CDR2 SVGIG (reference sequence). CDR3 length: 13 residues. The CDR3 DNA reads TGTGCCTGGAGCGGGGGGCACAGGGAGACCCAGTACTTC. Translation gives CAWSGGHRETQYF.

The chain carries TRBV28 and TRBJ1-2; weak D call: TRBD1 (5 bases). Trimming shortened V by 1 base and J by 5 bases, and 11 bases separated the two germline ends. Germline V lookup: CDR1 MDHEN, CDR2 SYDVKM. The CDR3 loop spans 14 amino acids. As DNA, the CDR3 is TGTGCCAGCAGTTTATCTTACAGGAGTTATGGCTACACCTTC. Protein product: CASSLSYRSYGYTF.

This chain joins TRBV2 and TRBJ1-5; 8 positions match TRBD1. Germline-derived CDR1 and CDR2 are SNHLY and FYNNEI. The junction had 5 bases not matched to a gene; V was cut back by 10 bases and J by 3 bases. The CDR3 sequence is 13 residues long. The CDR3 DNA reads TGTGCCATCATGACAGGGGACAATCAGCCCCAGCATTTT. Its protein is CAIMTGDNQPQHF.

This rearrangement joins TRBV7-2 to TRBJ1-4; 7 nucleotides line up with TRBD1. CDR1 is SGHTA, CDR2 FQGNSA, per germline. After removal of 5 bases from V and 8 bases from J, the junction contained 11 bases not matched to a gene. This CDR3 region has 15 residues. CDR3 sequence reads: CASSPGDSRGEKLFF. For the CDR3, the DNA is TGTGCCAGCAGCCCCGGGGACAGTAGAGGGGAAAAACTGTTTTTT.

This clone was observed once. The rearrangement uses TRBV3-1 (or the pseudogene TRBV3-2) and TRBJ2-7; maybe TRBD1 (6 bases). The CDR3 totals 14 residues. Per the germline V gene, CDR1 is LGHDT and CDR2 is YNNKEL (reference sequence). Trimming removed 4 bases at V and 2 bases at J, with 12 bases between. The CDR3 here is CASSLRQAPYEQYF. The CDR3 nucleotides are TGTGCCAGCAGCCTTCGACAGGCCCCCTACGAGCAGTACTTC.